The rows below give T cell receptor beta chains drawn from one sample of a study of shared clonotypes between healthy human individuals. The table came from immunoSEQ multiplex PCR; TCRdb's copy has only in-frame clones and leaves some out. The sample holds about half a million clones, less than 85% seen once. The sample consisted of PBMCs. The receptors here all came from a middle-aged woman in good health. Some clones in this sample may be carry-over from other donors' samples. Both conserved end residues are part of each CDR3. A D gene is named only where the DNA matches it firmly. Only part of the rows carry a size: once, few, many, or a class if the clone is expanded.

V gene,J gene,clone size,D gene,CDR3 protein,CDR3 DNA
TRBV5-1,TRBJ1-2,few,.,CASSAGAPHGYTF,TGCGCCAGCAGCGCTGGGGCGCCCCATGGCTACACCTTC
TRBV10-3,TRBJ2-3,.,.,CAISDISDTQYF,TGTGCCATCAGTGACATCTCGGATACGCAGTATTTT
TRBV12-2,TRBJ1-1,few,.,CASRHNRAGKNTEAFF,TGTGCAAGTCGCCACAACAGGGCGGGGAAGAACACTGAAGCTTTCTTT
TRBV4-1,TRBJ2-1,few,.,CASSQAQRVSSYNEQFF,TGCGCCAGCAGCCAGGCCCAGCGGGTCAGCTCCTACAATGAGCAGTTCTTC
TRBV18,TRBJ2-7,.,.,CASSPPGVEEQYF,TGTGCCAGCTCACCACCGGGGGTGGAGGAGCAGTACTTC
TRBV30,TRBJ2-3,once,.,CAWGWGVESTDTQYF,TGTGCCTGGGGATGGGGAGTGGAGAGCACAGATACGCAGTATTTT
TRBV27,TRBJ1-2,.,TRBD1,CASSFLQGASLDGYTF,TGTGCCAGCAGTTTTCTCCAGGGGGCTTCTTTGGATGGCTACACCTTC
TRBV28,TRBJ2-2,.,.,CASRSGGGSTGELFF,TGTGCCAGCAGATCGGGGGGCGGGAGCACCGGGGAGCTGTTTTTT
TRBV7-3,TRBJ1-1,.,.,CASSPATNTEAFF,TGTGCCAGCAGCCCTGCAACCAACACTGAAGCTTTCTTT
TRBV11-2,TRBJ2-7,.,.,CASSLDTGFTYEQYF,TGTGCCAGCAGCTTAGATACAGGTTTCACCTACGAGCAGTACTTC
TRBV5-5,TRBJ2-7,.,TRBD2,CASSPRTSGPSYEQYF,TGTGCCAGCAGCCCTCGGACTAGCGGACCATCCTACGAGCAGTACTTC
TRBV28,TRBJ1-2,.,.,CASSLGPEGYTF,TGTGCCAGCAGTTTAGGTCCGGAGGGCTACACCTTC
TRBV7-2,TRBJ1-3,.,.,CASSSILGNTIYF,TGTGCCAGCAGTTCTATTCTTGGAAACACCATATATTTT
TRBV2,TRBJ2-2,once,TRBD2,CASKRRLAGTGELFF,TGTGCCAGCAAGAGGCGGCTAGCGGGCACCGGGGAGCTGTTTTTT
TRBV7-8,TRBJ2-7,.,TRBD1,CASSLGTGIAYEQYF,TGTGCCAGCAGCTTAGGGACAGGAATTGCCTACGAGCAGTACTTC
TRBV9,TRBJ2-1,once,TRBD2,CASSILAGVSNEQFF,TGTGCCAGCAGCATACTAGCGGGAGTTTCCAATGAGCAGTTCTTC
TRBV2,TRBJ1-2,.,.,CASRTTVFYGYTF,TGTGCCAGCAGGACCACAGTTTTCTATGGCTACACCTTC
TRBV5-1,TRBJ2-1,.,.,CASSFQYNEQFF,TGCGCCAGCAGCTTTCAGTACAATGAGCAGTTCTTC
TRBV14,TRBJ2-3,.,TRBD2,CASSRRLAGGPSTDTQYF,TGTGCCAGCAGCCGGAGGCTAGCGGGAGGGCCCAGCACAGATACGCAGTATTTT
TRBV19,TRBJ2-1,once,TRBD2,CASSGSVREAGSYNEQFF,TGTGCCAGTAGTGGTAGTGTGCGGGAGGCCGGCTCCTACAATGAGCAGTTCTTC
TRBV13,TRBJ2-1,.,.,CASSPGIYNEQFF,TGTGCCAGCAGCCCCGGGATTTACAATGAGCAGTTCTTC
TRBV29-1,TRBJ2-3,.,.,CSVVGTVDTQYF,TGCAGCGTTGTGGGGACTGTCGATACGCAGTATTTT
TRBV2,TRBJ2-1,.,.,CASRGPSYNEQFF,TGTGCCAGCAGGGGGCCCTCCTACAATGAGCAGTTCTTC
TRBV4-2,TRBJ2-3,few,.,CASSQQTLSTDTQYF,TGTGCCAGCAGCCAACAGACACTTAGCACAGATACGCAGTATTTT
TRBV2,TRBJ1-4,few,TRBD1,CASSPRDRNEKLFF,TGTGCCAGTTCGCCCCGGGACAGGAATGAAAAACTGTTTTTT
TRBV15,TRBJ1-4,.,.,CATSRDWGSMGGEKLFF,TGTGCCACCAGCAGAGATTGGGGTTCCATGGGGGGAGAAAAACTGTTTTTT
TRBV19,TRBJ1-2,.,.,CASSTTRVSYGYTF,TGTGCCAGTAGTACCACTAGGGTATCATATGGCTACACCTTC
TRBV6-1,TRBJ1-5,.,.,CASSDYRRLPQHF,TGTGCCAGCAGTGACTACCGCAGGTTGCCCCAGCATTTT
TRBV6-4,TRBJ2-1,.,.,CASSLDLYNEQFF,TGTGCCAGCAGTCTTGATCTCTACAATGAGCAGTTCTTC
TRBV15,TRBJ1-2,.,TRBD1,CATSQSQGTANYGYTF,TGTGCCACCTCCCAGAGCCAGGGGACAGCTAACTATGGCTACACCTTC
TRBV2,TRBJ1-4,.,.,CASRNRGGEKLFF,TGTGCCAGCAGAAACCGAGGAGGGGAAAAACTGTTTTTT
TRBV2,TRBJ2-2,.,.,CASTLGVGATGELFF,TGTGCCAGCACTCTAGGGGTAGGGGCTACCGGGGAGCTGTTTTTT
TRBV11-2,TRBJ2-5,.,.,CASSLGAVVPKETQYF,TGTGCCAGCAGCTTAGGTGCTGTAGTCCCCAAAGAGACCCAGTACTTC
TRBV7-2,TRBJ1-3,.,.,CASSPTQGNTIYF,TGTGCCAGCAGCCCAACACAGGGAAACACCATATATTTT
TRBV28,TRBJ1-3,few,.,CASRGFGNTIYF,TGTGCCAGCAGGGGTTTTGGAAACACCATATATTTT
TRBV2,TRBJ2-7,.,TRBD2,CASSDGVREGTEQYF,TGTGCCAGCAGTGACGGTGTGCGGGAGGGTACCGAGCAGTACTTC
TRBV28,TRBJ2-2,.,.,CASSFRGATGELFF,TGTGCCAGCAGTTTTAGGGGGGCCACCGGGGAGCTGTTTTTT
TRBV5-4,TRBJ2-7,.,TRBD2,CASSSGLAGGGYEQYF,TGTGCCAGCAGCTCGGGACTAGCGGGAGGTGGTTACGAGCAGTACTTC
TRBV11-2,TRBJ2-4,.,TRBD2,CASSYVAGSEPLEYF,TGTGCCAGCAGTTATGTAGCGGGATCCGAGCCCCTCGAGTACTTC
TRBV7-8,TRBJ2-2,.,.,CASSPWSGENTGELFF,TGTGCCAGCAGCCCGTGGTCCGGGGAGAACACCGGGGAGCTGTTTTTT
TRBV29-1,TRBJ2-3,.,.,CSVEDELATDTQYF,TGCAGCGTTGAAGATGAGCTAGCAACAGATACGCAGTATTTT
TRBV6-6,TRBJ2-7,once,TRBD2,CASSSTVAGGYEQYF,TGTGCCAGCAGTTCGACCGTAGCGGGAGGTTACGAGCAGTACTTC
TRBV30,TRBJ2-3,.,.,CAWKRGQGSADTQYF,TGTGCCTGGAAGAGAGGGCAGGGGAGTGCAGATACGCAGTATTTT
TRBV6-5,TRBJ2-2,.,TRBD2,CASTPGLANTGELFF,TGTGCCAGCACCCCGGGACTAGCAAACACCGGGGAGCTGTTTTTT
TRBV27,TRBJ1-2,.,.,CASSLGEGRNYGYTF,TGTGCCAGCAGTTTAGGGGAGGGTCGTAACTATGGCTACACCTTC